Listed here are 16 T cell receptor beta chains from one sample, sequenced in a study of OX40 agonist ivuxolimab in advanced cancers. Clones were sequenced by immunoSEQ multiplex PCR, and TCRdb holds only the in-frame ones, with some missing. The table lists about 55,000 clones, 60% to 80% of them singletons. Sequenced here: CD4+ or CD8+ T cells sorted from blood, sampled in a trial of the OX40 agonist ivuxolimab. The receptor set was obtained from an adult with an advanced solid tumor such as melanoma, head and neck, liver or kidney cancer.

The gene calls are TRBV10-2 and TRBJ2-2; D gene ambiguous. Germline V gives CDR1 WSHSY, CDR2 SAAADI. The CDR3 contains 14 residues. Trimming pared 2 bases from V and 0 bases from J, leaving 4 bases between. CDR3 residues: CASSETSNTGELFF. CDR3 DNA sequence: TGCGCCAGCAGTGAGACTTCGAACACCGGGGAGCTGTTTTTT.

This clone occurred a few times. The V gene is TRBV9, the J gene TRBJ2-5; 8 nucleotides match TRBD2. V was clipped by 2 bases and J by 1 base; unmatched bases: 1. The CDR3 length is 14 residues. Germline CDR1 and CDR2: SGDLS and YYNGEE. CDR3 protein: CASSVGLAQETQYF. The CDR3 DNA is TGTGCCAGCAGCGTCGGACTAGCCCAAGAGACCCAGTACTTC. Full variable domain (outside the CDR3, taken from reference TRBV9 and TRBJ2-5): DSGVTQTPKHLITATGQRVTLRCSPRSGDLSVYWYQQSLDQGLQFLIQYYNGEERAKGNILERFSAQQFPDLHSELNLSSLELGDSALYFCASSVGLAQETQYFGPGTRLLVL.

The chain uses TRBV5-5 and TRBJ2-4; the D call may be TRBD1 or TRBD2 (6 bases each). Per the germline V gene, CDR1 is SGHKS and CDR2 is YYEKEE (reference sequence). V gave up 4 bases and J gave up 1 base, with 15 bases separating them. The CDR3 has 16 amino acids. This CDR3 reads CASSPAGGLAKNIQYF. The CDR3 nucleotides are TGTGCCAGCAGCCCGGCCGGGGGCCTGGCCAAAAACATTCAGTACTTC.

This clone was seen a few times. The chain is built from TRBV7-2 and TRBJ2-1; TRBD2 matches at 8 bases. The V gene's germline CDR1 is SGHTA and CDR2 FQGNSA. CDR3 length: 15 residues. The ends lost 5 bases at V and 8 bases at J; junction bases unmatched: 11. The CDR3 loop is CASSPGGAGDHEQFF. The CDR3 DNA sequence: TGTGCCAGCAGCCCCGGGGGAGCGGGAGACCATGAGCAGTTCTTC. The full variable domain, completed using reference TRBV7-2 and TRBJ2-1, is GAGVSQSPSNKVTEKGKDVELRCDPISGHTALYWYRQSLGQGLEFLIYFQGNSAPDKSGLPSDRFSAERTGGSVSTLTIQRTQQEDSAVYLCASSPGGAGDHEQFFGPGTRLTVL.

The chain joins TRBV4-3 to TRBJ1-2; possibly TRBD1 for D (5 bases). The germline gives CDR1 LGHNA, CDR2 YSLEER. The CDR3 covers 15 residues. Trimming stripped 4 bases from V and 3 bases from J, with 15 bases between. Written as DNA, the CDR3 is TGCGCCAGCAGCCCTGAAGGGAGGGGATACTATGGCTACACCTTC. Protein sequence: CASSPEGRGYYGYTF.

The J gene is TRBJ2-1, the V gene TRBV29-1; D gene unclear. Trimming left V 6 bases short and J 1 base short, with 13 bases between. Germline CDR1 is SQVTM and CDR2 is ANQGSEA. CDR3 length equals 14 residues. CDR3 residues: CSVSVGSSYNEQFF. In DNA form, the CDR3 reads TGCAGCGTCAGTGTAGGGTCGTCCTACAATGAGCAGTTCTTC.

This clone has only a few counts. The chain joins TRBV19 to TRBJ1-1, with a tentative D call TRBD1 (5 bases). Trimming left V 5 bases short and J 1 base short, with 11 bases between. The germline V gene has CDR1 LNHDA and CDR2 SQIVND (reference sequence). This CDR3 has 14 amino acids. CDR3 sequence: CASSPQGGNTEAFF. CDR3 in DNA: TGTGCCAGTAGTCCGCAGGGCGGGAACACTGAAGCTTTCTTT.

The chain uses TRBV5-8 and TRBJ1-2; D call uncertain. The CDR3 runs 13 residues. Germline assignment: CDR1 SGHTS and CDR2 YDEGEE. Trimming cost V 2 bases and J 5 bases, with 10 bases left between them. The CDR3 loop reads CASSFRKRYGYTF. CDR3 in DNA: TGTGCCAGCAGCTTCCGGAAGAGATATGGCTACACCTTC. Variable domain in full (rest from reference TRBV5-8 and TRBJ1-2): EAGVTQSPTHLIKTRGQQATLRCSPISGHTSVYWYQQALGLGLQFLLWYDEGEERNRGNFPPRFSGRQFPNYSSELNVNALELEDSALYLCASSFRKRYGYTFGSGTRLTVV.

The chain couples TRBV19 to TRBJ2-1; TRBD2 matches at 7 bases. The CDR3 runs 16 residues. Per germline, CDR1 LNHDA and CDR2 SQIVND (reference sequence). The junction had 10 bases not matched to a gene; V was cut back by 8 bases and J by 0 bases. The CDR3 reads CASYSGRTSSYNEQFF. CDR3 sequence (DNA): TGTGCCAGTTATAGCGGGCGTACAAGCTCCTACAATGAGCAGTTCTTC.

The chain recombines TRBV19 with TRBJ1-5, with D perhaps matching TRBD1 (5 bases). Germline V gene lookup returns CDR1 LNHDA and CDR2 SQIVND (reference sequence). This CDR3 is built from 16 residues. With 1 base removed from V and 0 bases from J, the gap between germline ends came to 10 bases. The DNA of the CDR3 is TGTGCCAGTAGTATAGTGGCAGGGAGTAGCAATCAGCCCCAGCATTTT. As protein: CASSIVAGSSNQPQHF.

V is TRBV4-1 and J is TRBJ2-1, with D unresolved. V dropped 1 base and J dropped 9 bases, with 7 bases sitting between them. The CDR3 sequence is 12 residues long. The V gene's germline CDR1 is MGHRA and CDR2 YSYEKL. The CDR3: CASSQAPGEQFF. The CDR3, as DNA: TGCGCCAGCAGCCAAGCCCCAGGTGAGCAGTTCTTC.

This rearrangement joins TRBV28 to TRBJ2-7; tentative D call: TRBD1 (5 bases). Trimming removed 5 bases from V and 3 bases from J, with 20 bases in between. This CDR3 has 16 amino acids. Germline-derived CDR1 and CDR2 are MDHEN and SYDVKM. The CDR3 DNA reads as TGTGCCAGCAGTCTATTACCTACGACAGTGATCTACGAGCAGTACTTC. Protein: CASSLLPTTVIYEQYF. The whole variable domain, remainder taken from reference TRBV28 and TRBJ2-7, is DVKVTQSSRYLVKRTGEKVFLECVQDMDHENMFWYRQDPGLGLRLIYFSYDVKMKEKGDIPEGYSVSREKKERFSLILESASTNQTSMYLCASSLLPTTVIYEQYFGPGTRLTVT.

The chain carries TRBV4-3 and TRBJ2-3; 8 nucleotides match TRBD2. CDR3 length: 16 residues. Germline V gene lookup returns CDR1 LGHNA and CDR2 YSLEER. V was clipped by 1 base and J by 2 bases; unmatched bases: 5. The CDR3 nucleotides read TGCGCCAGCAGCCAAGGGATAGCGGGGACCACAGATACGCAGTATTTT. Translation: CASSQGIAGTTDTQYF.

V gene TRBV6-1 combines with J gene TRBJ2-1; 10 bases map to TRBD1. Germline CDR1 MNHNS, CDR2 SASEGT. The CDR3 covers 18 residues. The V gene end was trimmed by 4 bases and the J gene end by 0 bases; junction bases not matched to a gene: 9. The CDR3 loop reads CASSGTGTGVFSYNEQFF. Written as DNA, the CDR3 is TGTGCCAGCAGTGGAACCGGGACAGGGGTTTTCTCCTACAATGAGCAGTTCTTC.

V and J are TRBV9 and TRBJ1-1; the D gene is possibly TRBD1 (5 bases). V lost 0 bases and J 4 bases, leaving 16 bases between the germline ends. CDR1 is SGDLS, CDR2 YYNGEE, per germline. The CDR3 consists of 16 residues. CDR3 DNA sequence: TGTGCCAGCAGCGTAGATGCAGGGCGTTTAGGCACTGAAGCTTTCTTT. Protein sequence: CASSVDAGRLGTEAFF.

The rearrangement uses TRBV9 and TRBJ2-7; 9 bases are a match to TRBD1. In germline, CDR1 is SGDLS, CDR2 YYNGEE. The V segment lost 3 bases and the J segment 6 bases; nucleotides outside the gene matches: 10. The CDR3 runs to 15 residues. The DNA of the CDR3 is TGTGCCAGCAGCGGGCTGGGACAGGGACATCCCGAGCAGTACTTC. Its protein is CASSGLGQGHPEQYF.